Following are 13 T cell receptor beta chains from one sample sequenced in a study of T cells after yellow fever vaccination. MiXCR, run by TCRdb on the 5' RACE reads, gives a single entry per CDR3 protein. The data show just under 600,000 distinct CDR3 sequences, roughly 14% seen once. Sequences were derived from PBMCs, sampled on the day of the yellow fever booster vaccination. All receptors derive from a man aged 25 to 40 who received the YFV17D yellow fever vaccine.

This clonotype was seen a few times. The chain has TRBV19 and TRBJ2-7; TRBD1 matches 7 bases. This CDR3 comprises 15 residues. The trim removed 4 bases at V and 0 bases at J, leaving 6 bases unmatched. The germline V gene encodes CDR1 LNHDA and CDR2 SQIVND (reference sequence). This CDR3 is CASSTLQGSSYEQYF. Written as DNA, the CDR3 is TGTGCCAGTAGTACACTACAGGGGTCCTCCTACGAGCAGTACTTC.

This clonotype was counted many times. CDR3 in DNA: TGTGCCAGCAGCTGGTCCCTGGCGGGCAATCAGCCCCAGCATTTT. This sequence encodes CASSWSLAGNQPQHF. J is TRBJ1-5 and V is TRBV7-2; no definite D call. Germline V gene sequence: CDR1 SGHTA, CDR2 FQGNSA. This CDR3 region has 15 residues. V was shortened by 4 bases and J by 2 bases, with 12 bases between the two germline ends.

The V gene is TRBV29-1, the J gene TRBJ2-5; a weak D match, TRBD1 (6 bases). The CDR3 runs 14 residues. Trimming took off 3 bases at V and 7 bases at J, with 18 bases between the two ends. Germline V gene data show CDR1 as SQVTM and CDR2 as ANQGSEA. CDR3 bases: TGCAGCGTTGATGCCTATGGACAGTTCGCGACCCAGTACTTC. It specifies CSVDAYGQFATQYF.

This clonotype was seen ten or more times. V and J are TRBV15 and TRBJ2-7, with 8 nucleotides matching TRBD1. There are 11 residues in the CDR3. Germline V gene data show CDR1 as LNHNV and CDR2 as YYDKDF (reference sequence). The J segment lost 9 bases and the V segment lost 3 bases, leaving 1 base of the junction unmatched. The CDR3 here is CATSSGTGQYF. Here the CDR3 DNA reads TGTGCCACCAGCAGCGGGACAGGGCAGTACTTC.

With respect to this clonotype: This is likely a read error, given that the CDR3 carries no conserved phenylalanine or tryptophan at its end. The chain combines TRBV4-3 with TRBJ2-5, with TRBD2 as a possible D gene (6 bases). There are 18 residues in the CDR3. Germline-derived CDR1 and CDR2 are LGHNA and YSLEER. V lost 1 base to trimming and J lost 1 base, with 19 bases between them. This chain's CDR3 is CASSQGRRDSHAQETQYL. DNA of the CDR3: TGCGCCAGCAGCCAAGGGAGGCGGGACTCGCACGCCCAAGAGACCCAGTACTTA.

This clonotype was observed many times. This chain links TRBV7-2 with TRBJ2-5; D is ambiguous. CDR3 length equals 14 residues. Trimming cost V 1 base and J 4 bases, with 10 bases left between them. From germline, CDR1 is SGHTA and CDR2 FQGNSA. CDR3 region: CASSLGRVRETQYF. As DNA, the CDR3 is TGTGCCAGCAGCTTAGGTCGGGTCCGAGAGACCCAGTACTTC. Drawing the rest from reference TRBV7-2 and TRBJ2-5, the complete variable domain is GAGVSQSPSNKVTEKGKDVELRCDPISGHTALYWYRQSLGQGLEFLIYFQGNSAPDKSGLPSDRFSAERTGGSVSTLTIQRTQQEDSAVYLCASSLGRVRETQYFGPGTRLLVL.

This clonotype came up a few times. V gene TRBV5-1 combines with J gene TRBJ2-1, with D perhaps TRBD1 (6 bases). The ends were cut back, 0 bases at V and 1 base at J, with 11 bases in the middle. The CDR3 length is 16 residues. The germline gives CDR1 SGHRS, CDR2 YFSETQ. The CDR3 is CASSLAGDSSYNEQFF. The DNA of the CDR3 is TGCGCCAGCAGCTTGGCAGGGGATAGTTCCTACAATGAGCAGTTCTTC.

This clonotype was observed a few times. This chain's CDR3 is CAWSKTWGLGNTEAFF. For the CDR3, the DNA is TGTGCCTGGAGTAAAACGTGGGGGCTTGGGAACACTGAAGCTTTCTTT. This chain uses TRBV30 with TRBJ1-1; a weak D match, TRBD1 (6 bases). CDR1 is GTSNPN and CDR2 is SVGIG in the germline V gene (reference sequence). V gave up 2 bases and J gave up 1 base, with 17 bases separating them. This CDR3 region has 16 residues.

This clonotype has ten or more counts. The J gene is TRBJ2-2, the V gene TRBV5-6; D remains unclear. The CDR3 runs to 13 residues. Trimming pared 4 bases from V and 3 bases from J, leaving 7 bases between. Germline CDR1 reads SGHDT; CDR2 reads YYEEEE. The CDR3 bases are TGTGCCAGCAGCCAGGTCGACACCGGGGAGCTGTTTTTT. Translating it yields CASSQVDTGELFF.

The genes are TRBV29-1 and TRBJ1-1; 7 bases line up with TRBD1. The J segment lost 7 bases and the V segment lost 1 base, leaving 6 bases of the junction unmatched. From germline, CDR1 is SQVTM and CDR2 ANQGSEA. This CDR3 contains 13 residues. The CDR3 nucleotides read TGCAGCGTTGAAGCACCGGGACAGCTTGAAGCTTTCTTT. Its translation is CSVEAPGQLEAFF.

A few counts support this clonotype. V and J are TRBV29-1 and TRBJ1-2; D gene ambiguous. The CDR3 length is 11 residues. The V end was cut by 4 bases, the J end by 7 bases, with 10 bases between. Per the germline V gene, CDR1 is SQVTM and CDR2 is ANQGSEA. The CDR3 loop reads CSVVSSAGYTF. In DNA, the CDR3 is TGCAGCGTTGTTAGTTCCGCTGGCTACACCTTC.

This sequence joins TRBV5-6 and TRBJ1-6; D is perhaps TRBD1 (5 bases). The CDR3 is made up of 13 amino acids. Germline V lookup: CDR1 SGHDT, CDR2 YYEEEE. V was pared by 0 bases and J by 15 bases, with 13 bases between. Written as DNA, the CDR3 is TGTGCCAGCAGCTTGGGTACAGCGACAGTCCTCCACTTT. Amino acids: CASSLGTATVLHF.

There are a few counts of this clonotype. The rearrangement joins TRBV4-3 to TRBJ2-7; 7 bases line up with TRBD1. The CDR3 is made up of 13 amino acids. J was trimmed by 2 bases and V by 8 bases; bases with no gene match: 6. Germline V gene data show CDR1 as LGHNA and CDR2 as YSLEER. CDR3 sequence: CASGRDRTYEQYF. CDR3 sequence (DNA): TGCGCCAGCGGCCGGGACAGAACCTACGAGCAGTACTTC.